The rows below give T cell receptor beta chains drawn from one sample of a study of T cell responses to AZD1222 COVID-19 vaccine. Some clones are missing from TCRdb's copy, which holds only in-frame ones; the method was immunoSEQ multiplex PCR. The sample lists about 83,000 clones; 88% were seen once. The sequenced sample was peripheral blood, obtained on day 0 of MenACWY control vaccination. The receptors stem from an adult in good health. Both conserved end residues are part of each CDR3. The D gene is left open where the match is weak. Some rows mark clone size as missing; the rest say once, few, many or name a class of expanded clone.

cdr3_nt: TGTGCCATCAGTGAGTCGGAACGGAATAATTCACCCCTCCACTTT
cdr3_aa: CAISESERNNSPLHF
cdr3_length: 15
j_call: TRBJ1-6
d_call: -
clone_size: -
v_call: TRBV10-3

cdr3_nt: TGTGCCAGCAGTTTGGCAGGGGGAAGGACAGATACGCAGTATTTT
cdr3_aa: CASSLAGGRTDTQYF
cdr3_length: 15
j_call: TRBJ2-3
d_call: TRBD1
clone_size: -
v_call: TRBV28

cdr3_nt: TGTGCCAGCAGTTACAGGGTAGAACAGCCCCAGCATTTT
cdr3_aa: CASSYRVEQPQHF
cdr3_length: 13
j_call: TRBJ1-5
d_call: -
clone_size: -
v_call: TRBV6-2/TRBV6-3

cdr3_nt: TGTGCCAGCAGTCATTTAGCGGGAGTCTACAATGAGCAGTTCTTC
cdr3_aa: CASSHLAGVYNEQFF
cdr3_length: 15
j_call: TRBJ2-1
d_call: TRBD2
clone_size: -
v_call: TRBV27

cdr3_nt: TGTGCCAGCAGCCAACGGGATAGCACAGATACGCAGTATTTT
cdr3_aa: CASSQRDSTDTQYF
cdr3_length: 14
j_call: TRBJ2-3
d_call: -
clone_size: -
v_call: TRBV3-1/TRBV3-2

cdr3_nt: TGTGCCAGCAGTCTGACAGGGGGATTGAATGAAAAACTGTTTTTT
cdr3_aa: CASSLTGGLNEKLFF
cdr3_length: 15
j_call: TRBJ1-4
d_call: TRBD1
clone_size: -
v_call: TRBV28

cdr3_nt: TGTGCCAGCAGCGGGCGACAGGCCGCGGGCACCGGGGAGCTGTTTTTT
cdr3_aa: CASSGRQAAGTGELFF
cdr3_length: 16
j_call: TRBJ2-2
d_call: -
clone_size: -
v_call: TRBV13

cdr3_nt: TGTGCCAGTAGTATGGCGCTTCGGCTAGCCTCCGAGCAGTACTTC
cdr3_aa: CASSMALRLASEQYF
cdr3_length: 15
j_call: TRBJ2-7
d_call: -
clone_size: -
v_call: TRBV19

cdr3_nt: TGTGCCAGCAGTCTGAACGGATATAATGAAAAACTGTTTTTT
cdr3_aa: CASSLNGYNEKLFF
cdr3_length: 14
j_call: TRBJ1-4
d_call: -
clone_size: few
v_call: TRBV2

cdr3_nt: TGTGCCAGCAGTTCCAAGGACAGGCATCAGCCCCAGCATTTT
cdr3_aa: CASSSKDRHQPQHF
cdr3_length: 14
j_call: TRBJ1-5
d_call: TRBD1
clone_size: once
v_call: TRBV3-1/TRBV3-2

cdr3_nt: TGTGCCACCCGGACAGTCCCTGGAAACACCATATATTTT
cdr3_aa: CATRTVPGNTIYF
cdr3_length: 13
j_call: TRBJ1-3
d_call: -
clone_size: -
v_call: TRBV19

cdr3_nt: TGTGCCAGCACCCTCGGGACTAGCAACAACAATGAGCAGTTCTTC
cdr3_aa: CASTLGTSNNNEQFF
cdr3_length: 15
j_call: TRBJ2-1
d_call: TRBD2
clone_size: -
v_call: TRBV27

cdr3_nt: TGTGCCAGCAGGAAACTAGCGCCTAGCTCCTACAATGAGCAGTTCTTC
cdr3_aa: CASRKLAPSSYNEQFF
cdr3_length: 16
j_call: TRBJ2-1
d_call: TRBD2
clone_size: -
v_call: TRBV28

cdr3_nt: TGCAGCGTTACCGTTGGTGGGGCGCCGTCCTACGAGCAGTACTTC
cdr3_aa: CSVTVGGAPSYEQYF
cdr3_length: 15
j_call: TRBJ2-7
d_call: -
clone_size: -
v_call: TRBV29-1

cdr3_nt: TGTGCCACCAGTGACCCCGGAGTCAATCAGCCCCAGCATTTT
cdr3_aa: CATSDPGVNQPQHF
cdr3_length: 14
j_call: TRBJ1-5
d_call: -
clone_size: -
v_call: TRBV24-1

cdr3_nt: TGTGCCAGCAGTGTCGGGGCGGACAGGGGGTTCTCCTACGAGCAGTACTTC
cdr3_aa: CASSVGADRGFSYEQYF
cdr3_length: 17
j_call: TRBJ2-7
d_call: TRBD1
clone_size: -
v_call: TRBV25-1

cdr3_nt: TGTGCCAGCAGTTACGAGGATAGCAATCAGCCCCAGCATTTT
cdr3_aa: CASSYEDSNQPQHF
cdr3_length: 14
j_call: TRBJ1-5
d_call: -
clone_size: -
v_call: TRBV28

cdr3_nt: TGTGCCAGCAGTTTACAGGGTCCCTCCTACAATGAGCAGTTCTTC
cdr3_aa: CASSLQGPSYNEQFF
cdr3_length: 15
j_call: TRBJ2-1
d_call: -
clone_size: -
v_call: TRBV27

cdr3_nt: TGTGCCAGCAGTTACCCGGGCAACGGGGACAATGAGCAGTTCTTC
cdr3_aa: CASSYPGNGDNEQFF
cdr3_length: 15
j_call: TRBJ2-1
d_call: -
clone_size: -
v_call: TRBV6-5

cdr3_nt: TGCGCCAGCAGCCAAGTAGGCGGACTAGCGACCGGGGAGCTGTTTTTT
cdr3_aa: CASSQVGGLATGELFF
cdr3_length: 16
j_call: TRBJ2-2
d_call: TRBD2
clone_size: -
v_call: TRBV4-1

cdr3_nt: TGTGCCAGCAGTGAATACAGGGGGAATTCACCCCTCCACTTT
cdr3_aa: CASSEYRGNSPLHF
cdr3_length: 14
j_call: TRBJ1-6
d_call: TRBD1
clone_size: -
v_call: TRBV25-1

cdr3_nt: TGCGCCAGCAGTCACCTGACAGGCACCCTAGCCAAAAACATTCAGTACTTC
cdr3_aa: CASSHLTGTLAKNIQYF
cdr3_length: 17
j_call: TRBJ2-4
d_call: -
clone_size: -
v_call: TRBV5-1

cdr3_nt: TGTGCCAGCAGTTACTCGTCCCCGTACGGGGAGCTGCTGTTCTTC
cdr3_aa: CASSYSSPYGELLFF
cdr3_length: 15
j_call: TRBJ2-1
d_call: -
clone_size: -
v_call: TRBV6-5

cdr3_nt: TGTGCCAGCAGCTCTCGTCTGGGGGCTCGCCAAGAGACCCAGTACTTC
cdr3_aa: CASSSRLGARQETQYF
cdr3_length: 16
j_call: TRBJ2-5
d_call: -
clone_size: -
v_call: TRBV7-8

cdr3_nt: TGTGCCAGCAGCTGTAGGCTTCCCATTTCAGCACAAAACACCATATATTTT
cdr3_aa: CASSCRLPISAQNTIYF
cdr3_length: 17
j_call: TRBJ1-3
d_call: -
clone_size: -
v_call: TRBV3-1/TRBV3-2

cdr3_nt: TGTGCCACCAGCAGCTCACAGATAATCTCTGGCTACACCTTC
cdr3_aa: CATSSSQIISGYTF
cdr3_length: 14
j_call: TRBJ1-2
d_call: -
clone_size: -
v_call: TRBV15

cdr3_nt: TGCGCCAGCAGCCCGGAGGGACAGGGCGGTCCGACTGAAGCTTTCTTT
cdr3_aa: CASSPEGQGGPTEAFF
cdr3_length: 16
j_call: TRBJ1-1
d_call: TRBD1
clone_size: -
v_call: TRBV5-1

cdr3_nt: TGTGCCAGCAGTTACGCAGACGATCAGCCCCAGCATTTT
cdr3_aa: CASSYADDQPQHF
cdr3_length: 13
j_call: TRBJ1-5
d_call: -
clone_size: -
v_call: TRBV6-5

cdr3_nt: TGTGCCAGCAGCGTAGGGCGGCTAGCGGGAGGGGGCGCGGAGACCCAGTACTTC
cdr3_aa: CASSVGRLAGGGAETQYF
cdr3_length: 18
j_call: TRBJ2-5
d_call: TRBD2
clone_size: -
v_call: TRBV9

cdr3_nt: TGTGCCAGCAGTGAAGAGGGGGCGGTGAGGCCCGGGGAGCTGTTTTTT
cdr3_aa: CASSEEGAVRPGELFF
cdr3_length: 16
j_call: TRBJ2-2
d_call: TRBD1
clone_size: once
v_call: TRBV6-1

cdr3_nt: TGTGCCAGCAGCCACCCGGAGACCCAGTACTTC
cdr3_aa: CASSHPETQYF
cdr3_length: 11
j_call: TRBJ2-5
d_call: -
clone_size: -
v_call: TRBV7-2

cdr3_nt: TGTGCCATCAGTGAGTCGGGGGGAGACGTAGGGACCCAGTACTTC
cdr3_aa: CAISESGGDVGTQYF
cdr3_length: 15
j_call: TRBJ2-5
d_call: -
clone_size: -
v_call: TRBV10-3

cdr3_nt: TGCAGCGTTGAAGATTACAGGACCACCACAGATACGCAGTATTTT
cdr3_aa: CSVEDYRTTTDTQYF
cdr3_length: 15
j_call: TRBJ2-3
d_call: -
clone_size: -
v_call: TRBV29-1

cdr3_nt: TGTGCCATCAACATTAACACCGGGGAGCTGTTTTTT
cdr3_aa: CAININTGELFF
cdr3_length: 12
j_call: TRBJ2-2
d_call: -
clone_size: -
v_call: TRBV10-3

cdr3_nt: TGTGCCAGCAGCCAAGATGCAGGGGGCTATTCACCCCTCCACTTT
cdr3_aa: CASSQDAGGYSPLHF
cdr3_length: 15
j_call: TRBJ1-6
d_call: TRBD1
clone_size: -
v_call: TRBV4-2

cdr3_nt: TGTGCCAGCAGCCAAGGGTGGGGGATGAACACTGAAGCTTTCTTT
cdr3_aa: CASSQGWGMNTEAFF
cdr3_length: 15
j_call: TRBJ1-1
d_call: -
clone_size: -
v_call: TRBV3-1/TRBV3-2

cdr3_nt: TGCAGCGCCCTAAAAGGGGGGCAGGGCAATGAGCAGTTCTTC
cdr3_aa: CSALKGGQGNEQFF
cdr3_length: 14
j_call: TRBJ2-1
d_call: -
clone_size: few
v_call: TRBV29-1

cdr3_nt: TGTGCCACCAGCAGAGGTTCGGGCAGGGGGGGACCCCTCCACTTT
cdr3_aa: CATSRGSGRGGPLHF
cdr3_length: 15
j_call: TRBJ1-6
d_call: TRBD1
clone_size: -
v_call: TRBV15

cdr3_nt: TGTGCCTGGATGCCAGGGTATGGCTACACCTTC
cdr3_aa: CAWMPGYGYTF
cdr3_length: 11
j_call: TRBJ1-2
d_call: -
clone_size: -
v_call: TRBV30

cdr3_nt: TGTGCCAGCAGCCTAGGGACAGGGATCTTGAACACTGAAGCTTTCTTT
cdr3_aa: CASSLGTGILNTEAFF
cdr3_length: 16
j_call: TRBJ1-1
d_call: TRBD1
clone_size: -
v_call: TRBV11-2

cdr3_nt: TGTGCCAGCAGTGAACCCCGGATTGGGCCCCAGCATTTT
cdr3_aa: CASSEPRIGPQHF
cdr3_length: 13
j_call: TRBJ1-5
d_call: -
clone_size: -
v_call: TRBV6-1

cdr3_nt: TGTGCCAGCAGTCTGGACATTCTCTCCTACGAGCAGTACTTC
cdr3_aa: CASSLDILSYEQYF
cdr3_length: 14
j_call: TRBJ2-7
d_call: -
clone_size: -
v_call: TRBV5-4

cdr3_nt: TGTGCCAGCAGTTACTCGGAACAGTTCCTTTACGAGCAGTACTTC
cdr3_aa: CASSYSEQFLYEQYF
cdr3_length: 15
j_call: TRBJ2-7
d_call: -
clone_size: once
v_call: TRBV6-5

cdr3_nt: TGTGCCAGCAGCTTCGGCGGTGGCACAGATACGCAGTATTTT
cdr3_aa: CASSFGGGTDTQYF
cdr3_length: 14
j_call: TRBJ2-3
d_call: -
clone_size: -
v_call: TRBV7-3

cdr3_nt: TGTGCCAGCAATTTAGGAGGGCCAGACACAGATACGCAGTATTTT
cdr3_aa: CASNLGGPDTDTQYF
cdr3_length: 15
j_call: TRBJ2-3
d_call: -
clone_size: -
v_call: TRBV11-2

cdr3_nt: TGTGCCAGCAGCTCGGGGAGTCGGAAAGGGCGGGGGTATGGCTACACCTTC
cdr3_aa: CASSSGSRKGRGYGYTF
cdr3_length: 17
j_call: TRBJ1-2
d_call: -
clone_size: few
v_call: TRBV5-4

cdr3_nt: TGTGCCAGCAGTCTACAGGGAAATCAGCCCCAGCATTTT
cdr3_aa: CASSLQGNQPQHF
cdr3_length: 13
j_call: TRBJ1-5
d_call: -
clone_size: few
v_call: TRBV27

cdr3_nt: TGTGCCAGCTACAGTGGATATGGCTACACCTTC
cdr3_aa: CASYSGYGYTF
cdr3_length: 11
j_call: TRBJ1-2
d_call: -
clone_size: -
v_call: TRBV28

cdr3_nt: TGTGCCAGTAGTATGGACAGGGGGTCCTACGAGCAGTACTTC
cdr3_aa: CASSMDRGSYEQYF
cdr3_length: 14
j_call: TRBJ2-7
d_call: TRBD1
clone_size: few
v_call: TRBV19

cdr3_nt: TGTGCCAGCAGTTTTCTCCCGACCTCAGTGAGCTACACCTTC
cdr3_aa: CASSFLPTSVSYTF
cdr3_length: 14
j_call: TRBJ1-2
d_call: -
clone_size: -
v_call: TRBV28

cdr3_nt: TGTGCCAGCAGTTTAGGTTCAACTAATGAAAAACTGTTTTTT
cdr3_aa: CASSLGSTNEKLFF
cdr3_length: 14
j_call: TRBJ1-4
d_call: -
clone_size: -
v_call: TRBV27

cdr3_nt: TGTGCCAGTAGTATAGGGGGCATAGGAGATACGCAGTATTTT
cdr3_aa: CASSIGGIGDTQYF
cdr3_length: 14
j_call: TRBJ2-3
d_call: -
clone_size: once
v_call: TRBV19

cdr3_nt: TGTGCCAGCAGTGACAGACAAACCGGGGAGCTGTTTTTT
cdr3_aa: CASSDRQTGELFF
cdr3_length: 13
j_call: TRBJ2-2
d_call: -
clone_size: -
v_call: TRBV6-4

cdr3_nt: TGTGCCAGCAGCTTAATAGCTAGCGGAGGTGAGCAGTTCTTC
cdr3_aa: CASSLIASGGEQFF
cdr3_length: 14
j_call: TRBJ2-1
d_call: TRBD2
clone_size: -
v_call: TRBV7-3

cdr3_nt: TGTGCCAGCAGCGTAGCGGGGGGGACTAGCGCCGAGCAGTTCTTC
cdr3_aa: CASSVAGGTSAEQFF
cdr3_length: 15
j_call: TRBJ2-1
d_call: TRBD2
clone_size: -
v_call: TRBV9

cdr3_nt: TGCAGTGCTAGCTCGGATCGGTACTTC
cdr3_aa: CSASSDRYF
cdr3_length: 9
j_call: TRBJ2-7
d_call: -
clone_size: -
v_call: TRBV20-1

cdr3_nt: TGTGCCAGCGGGTCGCACTACGAGCAGTACTTC
cdr3_aa: CASGSHYEQYF
cdr3_length: 11
j_call: TRBJ2-7
d_call: -
clone_size: once
v_call: TRBV27

cdr3_nt: TGTGCCAGCAGGGGGCTAGATGGGGCTACGCAGTATTTT
cdr3_aa: CASRGLDGATQYF
cdr3_length: 13
j_call: TRBJ2-3
d_call: -
clone_size: -
v_call: TRBV6-5

cdr3_nt: TGTGCCAGCAGCCGACAGGGGGGGAGCACTGAAGCTTTCTTT
cdr3_aa: CASSRQGGSTEAFF
cdr3_length: 14
j_call: TRBJ1-1
d_call: TRBD1
clone_size: -
v_call: TRBV7-9